The next 26 T cell receptor beta chains were all read from a single sample in a study of T cell responses to AZD1222 COVID-19 vaccine. Repertoires were generated with immunoSEQ multiplex PCR, while TCRdb's copy carries only in-frame clones and drops some. This sample has roughly 130,000 clones; around 90% occur once, and the top ten carry about 3%. The sample consisted of peripheral blood, taken on day 0 of AZD1222 vaccination. These TCRs come from an adult in good health.

V gene TRBV4-3 combines with J gene TRBJ1-2; 9 bases agree with TRBD1. Germline V gene data show CDR1 as LGHNA and CDR2 as YSLEER. The CDR3 consists of 17 residues. V was pared by 1 base and J by 4 bases, with 10 bases of the junction left unmatched. This CDR3 reads CASSQGRADRGGYGYTF. CDR3 DNA: TGCGCCAGCAGCCAAGGCCGGGCGGACAGGGGAGGCTATGGCTACACCTTC.

There are a few counts of this clone. The V and J genes are TRBV5-1 and TRBJ1-4; D gene unclear. The V and J ends lost 0 bases and 5 bases respectively, with 5 bases between them. CDR1 is SGHRS, CDR2 YFSETQ, per germline. The CDR3 totals 13 residues. The CDR3 protein is CASSLDPNEKLFF. The CDR3 DNA sequence: TGCGCCAGCAGCTTGGACCCCAATGAAAAACTGTTTTTT.

This clone appeared a few times. V usage is TRBV4-2 and J usage is TRBJ2-2; 10 positions match TRBD1. The V gene's germline CDR1 is LGHNA and CDR2 YNFKEQ. V was clipped by 6 bases and J by 5 bases; unmatched bases: 6. The CDR3 has 15 residues. Here the CDR3 reads CASRRQGAGTGELFF. CDR3 coding DNA: TGTGCCAGCAGGCGACAGGGGGCTGGGACCGGGGAGCTGTTTTTT.

This rearrangement joins TRBV19 to TRBJ2-3, with D tentatively TRBD2 (6 bases). V lost 7 bases and J lost 3, with 11 bases in between. Germline-derived CDR1 and CDR2 are LNHDA and SQIVND (reference sequence). The CDR3 length is 13 residues. The CDR3 sequence is CASIEGRTDTQYF. DNA of the CDR3: TGTGCCAGTATTGAGGGGAGGACAGATACGCAGTATTTT.

The chain recombines TRBV5-1 with TRBJ2-1; D tentatively reads TRBD1 or TRBD2 (5 bases each). CDR3 size: 12 residues. CDR1 is SGHRS, CDR2 YFSETQ, per germline. The V and J ends lost 4 bases and 8 bases respectively, with 10 bases between them. CDR3 residues: CASSVLGDEQFF. The CDR3 DNA reads as TGCGCCAGCAGCGTACTAGGGGATGAGCAGTTCTTC.

This clone has just one count. The chain joins TRBV19 to TRBJ1-5; TRBD1 agrees at 9 bases. The ends lost 5 bases at V and 4 bases at J; junction bases unmatched: 9. The germline CDR1 and CDR2 sequences are LNHDA and SQIVND (reference sequence). The CDR3 has 16 amino acids. CDR3 region: CASSPQTGTGNQPQHF. CDR3 in DNA: TGTGCCAGTAGTCCTCAGACCGGGACAGGGAATCAGCCCCAGCATTTT.

This clone appeared once. The chain combines TRBV19 with TRBJ2-3, with 7 bases aligning to TRBD1. Looked up from germline, CDR1 is LNHDA and CDR2 is SQIVND (reference sequence). CDR3 length: 14 residues. Trimming removed 5 bases from V and 6 bases from J; junction bases left unmatched: 8. The CDR3 nucleotides are TGTGCCAGTAGTCTCGCCTACAGGGGCGATACGCAGTATTTT. Its protein is CASSLAYRGDTQYF.

The chain has TRBV6-4 and TRBJ2-2; D uncertain. This CDR3 comprises 14 residues. The V and J ends lost 4 bases and 1 base respectively, with 7 bases between them. Germline V gene sequence: CDR1 MRHNA, CDR2 SNTAGT. CDR3 in DNA: TGTGCCAGCAGTGTACAAGAGAACACCGGGGAGCTGTTTTTT. Translated, it gives CASSVQENTGELFF.

The rearrangement uses TRBV7-3 and TRBJ2-5, with a weak D call TRBD1 (7 bases). Trimming took 6 bases from V and 3 from J, leaving 17 bases between them. The germline gives CDR1 SGHTA, CDR2 FQGTGA. CDR3 length equals 15 residues. Written as DNA, the CDR3 is TGTGCCAGCAGTAATAGACAGGGCGGGAAAGAGACCCAGTACTTC. Translation: CASSNRQGGKETQYF.

The J gene is TRBJ2-2, the V gene TRBV7-2; 13 bases align to TRBD2. V lost 4 bases and J lost 9; bases outside the gene matches: 5. The CDR3 loop spans 15 amino acids. CDR1 is SGHTA, CDR2 FQGNSA, per germline. The CDR3 nucleotides read TGTGCCAGCAGCTCCACTAGCGGGGGGGCCCGGGAGCTGTTTTTT. This encodes CASSSTSGGARELFF.

The V and J genes are TRBV28 and TRBJ2-3; D is unresolved. Per the germline V gene, CDR1 is MDHEN and CDR2 is SYDVKM. The CDR3 covers 13 residues. Trimming left V 6 bases short and J 2 bases short, with 9 bases between. CDR3: CASRFQITDTQYF. DNA of the CDR3: TGTGCCAGCAGGTTCCAGATCACAGATACGCAGTATTTT.

The chain employs TRBV10-3 and TRBJ2-1, with 7 bases aligning to TRBD2. V trimming: 2 bases; J trimming: 0 bases; junction bases outside the gene matches: 4. The CDR3 loop spans 16 amino acids. CDR1 ENHRY and CDR2 SYGVKD come from the germline V gene. The CDR3: CAISEQGLTSYNEQFF. CDR3 nucleotide sequence: TGTGCCATCAGTGAGCAGGGACTAACCTCCTACAATGAGCAGTTCTTC.

The chain employs TRBV18 and TRBJ2-1; D uncertain. CDR3 length equals 12 residues. CDR1 and CDR2 from the germline V gene are KGHSH and LQKENI. V dropped 1 base and J dropped 8 bases, with 6 bases sitting between them. CDR3 amino acids: CASSPLRDEQFF. DNA for the CDR3: TGTGCCAGCTCACCACTTCGGGATGAGCAGTTCTTC.

This clone has only one observation. The rearrangement uses TRBV2 and TRBJ1-3; TRBD1 might be the D (5 bases). The V gene's germline CDR1 is SNHLY and CDR2 FYNNEI. The CDR3 extends over 15 amino acids. V was cut by 0 bases and J by 4 bases, with 10 bases left in between. The CDR3 coding sequence is TGTGCCAGCAGTGAAGCGCCGGGGGGAGGAAACACCATATATTTT. Translation: CASSEAPGGGNTIYF.

The J gene is TRBJ1-2, the V gene TRBV5-5; no definite D call. The CDR3 totals 13 residues. The ends were cut back, 0 bases at V and 8 bases at J, with 11 bases in the middle. Germline V CDR1 and CDR2: SGHKS, YYEKEE (reference sequence). CDR3 in DNA: TGTGCCAGCAGCTTGGGCGGGGTCGGAGGCTACACCTTC. As protein: CASSLGGVGGYTF.

This chain links TRBV7-9 with TRBJ1-2; the D is unclear. Per the germline V gene, CDR1 is SEHNR and CDR2 is FQNEAQ (reference sequence). The V gene lost 3 bases and the J gene lost 3 bases, with 11 bases spanning the gap. This CDR3 is built from 14 residues. The CDR3 loop is CASSFEPGYYGYTF. The CDR3 DNA reads as TGTGCCAGCAGCTTCGAACCGGGATACTATGGCTACACCTTC.

This rearrangement joins TRBV4-1 to TRBJ1-2; the D is unclear. CDR1 and CDR2 from the germline V gene are MGHRA and YSYEKL. V was pared by 4 bases and J by 5 bases, with 17 bases between. This CDR3 contains 15 residues. CDR3 residues: CASSRESPTQYGYTF. Here the CDR3 DNA reads TGCGCCAGCAGCCGGGAGAGTCCAACTCAATATGGCTACACCTTC.

The chain employs TRBV10-3 and TRBJ2-5; D gene unclear. V lost 6 bases and J 0 bases, leaving 11 bases between the germline ends. In germline, CDR1 is ENHRY, CDR2 SYGVKD. The length of the CDR3 is 14 residues. The CDR3: CAISPTSNQETQYF. As DNA, the CDR3 is TGTGCCATCAGCCCGACGAGCAACCAAGAGACCCAGTACTTC.

This chain's CDR3 is CATLRSSYEQYF. CDR3 coding DNA: TGTGCCACCCTCCGTAGCTCCTACGAGCAGTACTTC. The chain combines TRBV28 with TRBJ2-7; unclear D gene. CDR3 size: 12 residues. Germline CDR1 is MDHEN and CDR2 is SYDVKM. Trimming pared 10 bases from V and 0 bases from J, leaving 10 bases between.

The chain has TRBV19 and TRBJ2-7; 8 bases are a match to TRBD1. V lost 3 bases, J lost 7 bases, and 5 bases stayed unmatched. CDR3 length equals 13 residues. Germline CDR1 reads LNHDA; CDR2 reads SQIVND (reference sequence). DNA for the CDR3: TGTGCCAGTAGTATCGGACAGGGTGGAGAGCAGTACTTC. The encoded protein is CASSIGQGGEQYF.

This clone has only one observation. The gene calls are TRBV28 and TRBJ1-5; D ambiguous. V dropped 1 base and J dropped 6 bases, with 4 bases sitting between them. The CDR3 has 12 amino acids. Germline assignment: CDR1 MDHEN and CDR2 SYDVKM. The CDR3 loop is CASSLFVQPQHF. For the CDR3, the DNA is TGTGCCAGCAGTTTATTCGTTCAGCCCCAGCATTTT.

The chain combines TRBV7-9 with TRBJ2-3; D may match TRBD1 or TRBD2 (5 bases each). Germline V gene sequence: CDR1 SEHNR, CDR2 FQNEAQ (reference sequence). Trimming took off 10 bases at V and 8 bases at J, with 13 bases between the two ends. The CDR3 is 11 residues long. For the CDR3, the DNA is TGTGCCATCCTCTGGGGGACTACGCAGTATTTT. Translated, it gives CAILWGTTQYF.

The genes are TRBV3-1 (or the pseudogene TRBV3-2) and TRBJ1-1; a possible D gene is TRBD1 (5 bases). The germline CDR1 and CDR2 sequences are LGHDT and YNNKEL (reference sequence). The CDR3 is made up of 15 amino acids. The V gene lost 4 bases and the J gene lost 6 bases, with 18 bases spanning the gap. Written as DNA, the CDR3 is TGTGCCAGCAGCCCTAACTCGGGCGCGGGGGCTGAAGCTTTCTTT. Translating gives CASSPNSGAGAEAFF.

The gene calls are TRBV5-4 and TRBJ2-5; 7 bases agree with TRBD1. Unmatched junction bases numbered 6, after V lost 1 base and J lost 0 bases. Germline V gene sequence: CDR1 SGHNT, CDR2 YYREEE (reference sequence). This CDR3 spans 16 amino acids. CDR3 sequence reads: CASSLLDRAYQETQYF. CDR3 bases: TGTGCCAGCAGCTTGTTAGACAGGGCGTACCAAGAGACCCAGTACTTC.

The chain joins TRBV20-1 to TRBJ2-1; TRBD2 matches 8 bases. The CDR3 extends over 15 amino acids. Germline-derived CDR1 and CDR2 are DFQATT and SNEGSKA (reference sequence). Losses at the gene ends were 3 bases for V and 0 bases for J; bases not matched to a gene: 4. The CDR3 DNA is TGCAGTGCTAGTGGTAGCGGGACCTCCTACAATGAGCAGTTCTTC. The encoded protein is CSASGSGTSYNEQFF.

CDR3 coding DNA: TGTGCCAGTACTGGAGACAGGAAACTTAAAGCTTTCTTT. This codes for CASTGDRKLKAFF. The chain is built from TRBV19 and TRBJ1-1; D possibly corresponds to TRBD1 (6 bases). Germline CDR1 reads LNHDA; CDR2 reads SQIVND (reference sequence). The germline V and J ends were trimmed by 7 bases and 9 bases, with 18 bases remaining between them. CDR3 length: 13 residues.